This T cell receptor beta chain derives from a study of OX40 agonist ivuxolimab in advanced cancers. Background on the study: Patients with prior anti-PD-1, anti-PD-L1 or anti-CTLA-4 therapy were eligible; 35% to 45% had some. Study findings and constraints: Low clonal expansion, among the lowest seen, marked partial responders at 0.1-3.0 mg/kg. Low normalized T-cell clonal expansion also characterized some of the nonresponders. The study observed clonal expansion of CD4+ and CD8+ blood T cells by week 6 at 0.1 to 3.0 mg/kg.

Worth noting for this clone: Its antigen is as yet unknown.

Trimming stripped 0 bases from V and 4 bases from J, with 11 bases between. There are 15 residues in the CDR3. CDR1 and CDR2 (germline): MGHRA, YSYEKL. TCRdb keeps only in-frame clones here, not all; method: immunoSEQ multiplex PCR. Here the sample spans 70,000 to 80,000 clones, around nine tenths being singletons. The input for sequencing was CD4+ or CD8+ T cells sorted from blood, taken in a trial of the OX40 agonist ivuxolimab. The gene calls are TRBV4-1 and TRBJ2-3; TRBD2 might be the D (5 bases). This TCR came from an adult with an advanced solid tumor such as melanoma, head and neck, liver or kidney cancer. The CDR3 here is CASSQDPLVADTQYF. In DNA, the CDR3 is TGCGCCAGCAGCCAAGATCCACTAGTCGCAGATACGCAGTATTTT.